What follows is one T cell receptor beta chain and its context. Trimming removed 2 bases at V and 7 bases at J, with 15 bases between. There are 14 residues in the CDR3. Germline V gene data show CDR1 as SGHTA and CDR2 as FQGTGA. These data belong to a study of blood T cells in healthy people across ages. It was with a sample-barcoded 5' primer and a J-beta primer mix that a second PCR of about 7 to 12 cycles was run. MiXCR was run by TCRdb on the 5' RACE reads, yielding one entry per CDR3 protein. The sample has 900,000 to 950,000 distinct CDR3 sequences; roughly 29% are singletons. The same data also contributed to another study, on T cells of mothers and their children. From that paper: In cDNA synthesis, all of the extracted RNA was used at approximately 1.6 ug per 15 ul.

The origin of this receptor is a woman in her thirties or forties in good health. This sequence joins TRBV7-3 and TRBJ2-7; D remains ambiguous. The sequencing input was blood. The CDR3 nucleotides are TGTGCCAGCAGCTTAGGTTCTGAGTTGGGGGAGCAGTACTTC. Its translation: CASSLGSELGEQYF.